The next 4 T cell receptor beta chains were all read from a single sample in a study of human T cells and chemical hapten exposure. TCRdb itself ran the RACE reads through MiXCR, one entry per CDR3 protein. The sample records around 190,000 distinct CDR3 sequences, about 20% being singletons. Time point of the sample: patch test 1, 2 weeks after DPC sensitization. This sample's treatment: therapeutic diphenylcyclopropenone sensitization with weekly scalp DPC. The material was whole blood, obtained in connection with sensitization to the hapten diphenylcyclopropenone (DPC). These receptors were taken from a woman between 45 and 65 years old with alopecia areata. Some clones in this sample may be carry-over from other donors' samples.

The gene calls are TRBV6-5 and TRBJ2-7; D is perhaps TRBD1 (6 bases). V lost 0 bases and J lost 2, with 8 bases in between. The CDR3 runs to 14 residues. Per the germline V gene, CDR1 is MNHEY and CDR2 is SVGAGI. The CDR3 DNA is TGTGCCAGCAGTTACTCGACAGGTACCTACGAGCAGTACTTC. Its translation: CASSYSTGTYEQYF.

This clonotype occurred many times. The V gene is TRBV6-5, the J gene TRBJ1-6; D is unresolved. Trimming took off 7 bases at V and 8 bases at J, with 15 bases between the two ends. CDR1 and CDR2 (germline): MNHEY, SVGAGI. The CDR3 spans 14 residues. The CDR3 spells CASKGLSTDSPLHF. The CDR3 region has the DNA TGTGCCAGCAAAGGTTTATCCACCGATTCACCCCTCCACTTT.

The gene calls are TRBV3-1 and TRBJ2-1, with D maybe TRBD2 (5 bases). The CDR3 has 13 amino acids. The germline V gene has CDR1 LGHDT and CDR2 YNNKEL (reference sequence). The V gene lost 5 bases and the J gene lost 8 bases, with 13 bases spanning the gap. The CDR3 spells CASSTTRIDEQFF. The CDR3 nucleotides are TGTGCCAGCAGCACTACTAGAATAGATGAGCAGTTCTTC.

A word on this clonotype: Compared with germline, one end of the junction differs, possibly owing to a read error. The chain links TRBV7-2 to TRBJ2-1; a possible D gene is TRBD2 (5 bases). Germline V CDR1 and CDR2: SGHTA, FQGNSA. CDR3 length: 16 amino acids. CDR3 protein: CASSLASGGSYNEQFF. In DNA form, the CDR3 reads TGTGCCAGCAGCCTAGCCTCCGGAGGCTCCTACAATGAGCAGTTCTTC.